Listed below are T cell receptor beta chains from one sample, sequenced in a study of shared clonotypes between healthy human individuals. The method was immunoSEQ multiplex PCR; TCRdb's version includes in-frame clones alone and lacks a portion of them. The table shows around 2.5 million clones, with roughly 93% occurring only once. The specimen sequenced was naive CD4+ T cells from PBMCs. The source is a man aged 18 to 35 in good health. Some clones in this sample may be carry-over from other donors' samples. Both conserved end residues are part of each CDR3. The order of the fields is CDR3 protein, CDR3 DNA, J gene, V gene, D gene, clone size. The D gene is left open where the match is weak. Clone size appears in some rows only: once, few, many, or a class for an expanded clone.

CDR3 protein: CASSYSGTSFPREQYF; CDR3 DNA: TGTGCCAGCAGTTACTCGGGGACTAGCTTCCCGCGTGAGCAGTACTTC; J gene: TRBJ2-7; V gene: TRBV6-5; D gene: TRBD2; clone size: -
CDR3 protein: CASSEGLSEPQHF; CDR3 DNA: TGCGCCAGCAGTGAAGGGCTTTCGGAGCCCCAGCATTTT; J gene: TRBJ1-5; V gene: TRBV5-1; D gene: -; clone size: few
CDR3 protein: CASSLAGVSYNEQFF; CDR3 DNA: TGCGCCAGCAGCTTAGCGGGAGTATCCTACAATGAGCAGTTCTTC; J gene: TRBJ2-1; V gene: TRBV5-1; D gene: TRBD2; clone size: once
CDR3 protein: CASSWGGGTDTGELFF; CDR3 DNA: TGCGCCAGTTCATGGGGAGGAGGGACGGACACCGGGGAGCTGTTTTTT; J gene: TRBJ2-2; V gene: TRBV5-1; D gene: -; clone size: -
CDR3 protein: CSVVRLNTEAFF; CDR3 DNA: TGCAGCGTTGTCCGTCTGAACACTGAAGCTTTCTTT; J gene: TRBJ1-1; V gene: TRBV29-1; D gene: -; clone size: -
CDR3 protein: CASSLGRGAYEQYF; CDR3 DNA: TGTGCCAGCAGTTTAGGCCGGGGGGCCTACGAGCAGTACTTC; J gene: TRBJ2-7; V gene: TRBV27; D gene: TRBD2; clone size: -
CDR3 protein: CASSPPGGETQYF; CDR3 DNA: TGTGCCAGCTCACCACCCGGCGGAGAGACCCAGTACTTC; J gene: TRBJ2-5; V gene: TRBV18; D gene: -; clone size: -
CDR3 protein: CASSPVDRINQPQHF; CDR3 DNA: TGTGCCAGCAGTCCGGTTGACAGAATCAATCAGCCCCAGCATTTT; J gene: TRBJ1-5; V gene: TRBV28; D gene: -; clone size: -
CDR3 protein: CASSPRINLLDRETYEQYF; CDR3 DNA: TGTGCCAGCTCACCACGCATTAACTTATTGGACAGAGAGACCTACGAGCAGTACTTC; J gene: TRBJ2-7; V gene: TRBV18; D gene: -; clone size: -
CDR3 protein: CASQSNTDTQYF; CDR3 DNA: TGTGCCAGCCAGTCGAACACAGATACGCAGTATTTT; J gene: TRBJ2-3; V gene: TRBV7-9; D gene: -; clone size: once
CDR3 protein: CASSLQPLAGDTQYF; CDR3 DNA: TGTGCCAGCAGTTTACAGCCCCTAGCTGGAGATACGCAGTATTTT; J gene: TRBJ2-3; V gene: TRBV27; D gene: -; clone size: -
CDR3 protein: CASSYLGGEQYF; CDR3 DNA: TGTGCCAGCAGTTACCTGGGGGGCGAGCAGTACTTC; J gene: TRBJ2-7; V gene: TRBV6-5; D gene: -; clone size: -
CDR3 protein: CASSLDQPQIDTQYF; CDR3 DNA: TGCGCCAGCAGCTTGGACCAACCACAGATTGATACGCAGTATTTT; J gene: TRBJ2-3; V gene: TRBV5-1; D gene: -; clone size: -
CDR3 protein: CASSPLAKVDEKLFF; CDR3 DNA: TGTGCCAGCTCACCACTGGCGAAAGTGGATGAAAAACTGTTTTTT; J gene: TRBJ1-4; V gene: TRBV18; D gene: -; clone size: -
CDR3 protein: CASSYFPNTGELFF; CDR3 DNA: TGTGCCAGCAGCTACTTCCCAAACACCGGGGAGCTGTTTTTT; J gene: TRBJ2-2; V gene: TRBV11-2; D gene: -; clone size: -
CDR3 protein: CASWFRAAGYTF; CDR3 DNA: TGTGCCAGTTGGTTCAGGGCTGCGGGCTACACCTTC; J gene: TRBJ1-2; V gene: TRBV28; D gene: -; clone size: -
CDR3 protein: CASSPSAAPVANTGELFF; CDR3 DNA: TGCGCCAGCAGCCCCAGTGCAGCGCCGGTCGCGAACACCGGGGAGCTGTTTTTT; J gene: TRBJ2-2; V gene: TRBV5-1; D gene: -; clone size: -
CDR3 protein: CASSIIGETETQYF; CDR3 DNA: TGTGCCAGTAGTATAATCGGGGAAACGGAGACCCAGTACTTC; J gene: TRBJ2-5; V gene: TRBV19; D gene: -; clone size: -
CDR3 protein: CASSLTLVDKHTF; CDR3 DNA: TGTGCCAGCAGCTTAACCCTGGTAGATAAACACACCTTC; J gene: TRBJ1-2; V gene: TRBV7-3; D gene: -; clone size: -
CDR3 protein: CASSLTPETSATGNEQYF; CDR3 DNA: TGCGCCAGCAGTTTGACACCCGAGACCAGCGCCACTGGCAACGAGCAGTACTTC; J gene: TRBJ2-7; V gene: TRBV5-1; D gene: -; clone size: -
CDR3 protein: CASSIGGGYGYTF; CDR3 DNA: TGTGCCAGTAGTATTGGGGGAGGCTATGGCTACACCTTC; J gene: TRBJ1-2; V gene: TRBV19; D gene: -; clone size: -
CDR3 protein: CASSLVWETEQFF; CDR3 DNA: TGCGCCAGCAGCTTGGTGTGGGAGACTGAGCAGTTCTTC; J gene: TRBJ2-1; V gene: TRBV5-1; D gene: -; clone size: -
CDR3 protein: CATSKGASGRGGQETQYF; CDR3 DNA: TGTGCCACCTCGAAGGGGGCTAGCGGGAGAGGGGGGCAAGAGACCCAGTACTTC; J gene: TRBJ2-5; V gene: TRBV19; D gene: TRBD2; clone size: -
CDR3 protein: CASSFSVLMGAQYF; CDR3 DNA: TGTGCCAGCAGTTTCTCTGTCCTGATGGGGGCCCAGTACTTC; J gene: TRBJ2-5; V gene: TRBV28; D gene: -; clone size: -
CDR3 protein: CASSYTGPRFYEQYF; CDR3 DNA: TGTGCCAGCAGTTACACCGGGCCCCGATTCTACGAGCAGTACTTC; J gene: TRBJ2-7; V gene: TRBV6-5; D gene: -; clone size: few
CDR3 protein: CASSIRGGGPYEQFF; CDR3 DNA: TGTGCCAGTAGTATACGAGGGGGAGGGCCGTATGAGCAGTTCTTC; J gene: TRBJ2-1; V gene: TRBV19; D gene: -; clone size: once
CDR3 protein: CASSSIRVSGTQYF; CDR3 DNA: TGTGCCAGCAGTTCGATCAGGGTCAGTGGGACCCAGTACTTC; J gene: TRBJ2-5; V gene: TRBV27; D gene: -; clone size: -
CDR3 protein: CASSLTPSGTEAFF; CDR3 DNA: TGCGCCAGCAGCTTGACCCCATCGGGGACTGAAGCTTTCTTT; J gene: TRBJ1-1; V gene: TRBV5-1; D gene: -; clone size: once
CDR3 protein: CSGGHVEKLFF; CDR3 DNA: TGCAGCGGGGGACATGTTGAAAAACTGTTTTTT; J gene: TRBJ1-4; V gene: TRBV29-1; D gene: -; clone size: -
CDR3 protein: CASSSSTSGRPEQYF; CDR3 DNA: TGTGCCAGCAGCTCCTCGACTAGCGGGAGACCCGAGCAGTACTTC; J gene: TRBJ2-7; V gene: TRBV5-4; D gene: TRBD2; clone size: -
CDR3 protein: CASSASTNYGYTF; CDR3 DNA: TGTGCCAGCAGTGCCTCAACTAACTATGGCTACACCTTC; J gene: TRBJ1-2; V gene: TRBV6-1; D gene: -; clone size: -
CDR3 protein: CASSLAQRGYNEQFF; CDR3 DNA: TGTGCCAGCAGCTTAGCCCAGCGGGGCTACAATGAGCAGTTCTTC; J gene: TRBJ2-1; V gene: TRBV11-2; D gene: TRBD2; clone size: -
CDR3 protein: CASSLGTGTNYGYTF; CDR3 DNA: TGTGCCAGCAGCCTCGGGACAGGGACTAACTATGGCTACACCTTC; J gene: TRBJ1-2; V gene: TRBV7-3; D gene: TRBD1; clone size: -
CDR3 protein: CSAGTENIQYF; CDR3 DNA: TGCAGTGCTGGGACAGAAAACATTCAGTACTTC; J gene: TRBJ2-4; V gene: TRBV20-1; D gene: TRBD1; clone size: -
CDR3 protein: CASSLVGDTYGYTF; CDR3 DNA: TGTGCCAGCAGCTTGGTTGGGGACACCTATGGCTACACCTTC; J gene: TRBJ1-2; V gene: TRBV5-4; D gene: -; clone size: -
CDR3 protein: CASSARDRGLSYGYTF; CDR3 DNA: TGCGCCAGCAGCGCGAGGGACAGGGGGCTTTCCTACGGCTACACCTTC; J gene: TRBJ1-2; V gene: TRBV5-1; D gene: TRBD1; clone size: -
CDR3 protein: CAISNRGLTLGPGNTIYF; CDR3 DNA: TGTGCCATCAGTAATAGGGGACTCACTTTAGGACCTGGAAACACCATATATTTT; J gene: TRBJ1-3; V gene: TRBV10-3; D gene: -; clone size: -
CDR3 protein: CASSDRSGSSYNEQFF; CDR3 DNA: TGTGCCAGCAGTGACCGGAGCGGGAGCTCCTACAATGAGCAGTTCTTC; J gene: TRBJ2-1; V gene: TRBV6-1; D gene: TRBD2; clone size: -
CDR3 protein: CASSLRGASGVETQYF; CDR3 DNA: TGTGCCAGCAGCCTACGGGGGGCTAGCGGGGTAGAGACCCAGTACTTC; J gene: TRBJ2-5; V gene: TRBV5-6; D gene: TRBD2; clone size: -
CDR3 protein: CASSSGTGGSYYEQYF; CDR3 DNA: TGCGCCAGCAGCTCCGGGACAGGGGGCTCCTACTACGAGCAGTACTTC; J gene: TRBJ2-7; V gene: TRBV5-1; D gene: TRBD1; clone size: -
CDR3 protein: CASSYGGGKSPLHF; CDR3 DNA: TGTGCCAGCAGTTACGGGGGAGGGAAATCACCCCTCCACTTT; J gene: TRBJ1-6; V gene: TRBV6-6; D gene: -; clone size: -